This T cell receptor beta chain was obtained from a study of CD8 T cells in ankylosing spondylitis. Trimming shortened V by 0 bases and J by 15 bases, and 16 bases separated the two germline ends. There are 14 residues in the CDR3. Germline-derived CDR1 and CDR2 are SGDLS and YYNGEE. TCRdb ran MiXCR on the 5' RACE reads and lists one entry per CDR3 protein. The sample has around 490,000 distinct CDR3 sequences, approximately 5.3% seen once. In this sample, this clonotype turned up many times. The antigen is unknown. Study conclusions and caveats: For ankylosing spondylitis blood, a TCR beta motif of about eight highly homologous variants appeared characteristic.

The specimen sequenced was blood, either unsorted or a sorted T cell fraction (not recorded which). This clonotype was sampled from a male donor with ankylosing spondylitis. This chain uses TRBV9 with TRBJ1-6; D is unresolved. The DNA of the CDR3 is TGTGCCAGCAGCGTAGGGACGCATCCCGTAGTCCTCCACTTT. Its translation is CASSVGTHPVVLHF.